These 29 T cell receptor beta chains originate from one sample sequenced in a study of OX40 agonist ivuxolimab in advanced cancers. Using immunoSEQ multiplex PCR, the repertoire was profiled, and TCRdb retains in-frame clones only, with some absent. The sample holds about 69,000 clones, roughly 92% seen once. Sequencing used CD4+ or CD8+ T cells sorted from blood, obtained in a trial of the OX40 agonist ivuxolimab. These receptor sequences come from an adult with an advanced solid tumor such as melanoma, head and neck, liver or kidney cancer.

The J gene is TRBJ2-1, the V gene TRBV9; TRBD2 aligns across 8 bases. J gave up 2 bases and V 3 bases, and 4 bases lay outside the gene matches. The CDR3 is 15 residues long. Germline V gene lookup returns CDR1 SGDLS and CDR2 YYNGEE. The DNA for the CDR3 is TGTGCCAGCAGCGCGGAGGGACTAGCCTACAATGAGCAGTTCTTC. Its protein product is CASSAEGLAYNEQFF.

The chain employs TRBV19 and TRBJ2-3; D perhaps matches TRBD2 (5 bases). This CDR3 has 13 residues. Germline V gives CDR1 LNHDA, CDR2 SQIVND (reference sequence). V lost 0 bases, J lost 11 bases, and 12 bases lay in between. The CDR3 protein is CASSIDVVGKQYF. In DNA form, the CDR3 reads TGTGCCAGTAGTATAGATGTCGTCGGGAAGCAGTATTTT.

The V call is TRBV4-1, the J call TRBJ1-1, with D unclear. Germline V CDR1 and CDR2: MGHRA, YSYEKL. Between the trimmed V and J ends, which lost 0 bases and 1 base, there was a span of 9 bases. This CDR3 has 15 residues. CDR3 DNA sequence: TGCGCCAGCAGCCAAGATCCGGGCAGGAACACTGAAGCTTTCTTT. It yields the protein CASSQDPGRNTEAFF.

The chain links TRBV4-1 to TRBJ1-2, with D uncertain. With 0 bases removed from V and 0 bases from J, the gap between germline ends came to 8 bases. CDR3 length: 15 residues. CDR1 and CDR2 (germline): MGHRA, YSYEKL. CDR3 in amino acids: CASSQDDTPNYGYTF. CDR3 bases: TGCGCCAGCAGCCAAGATGATACACCTAACTATGGCTACACCTTC.

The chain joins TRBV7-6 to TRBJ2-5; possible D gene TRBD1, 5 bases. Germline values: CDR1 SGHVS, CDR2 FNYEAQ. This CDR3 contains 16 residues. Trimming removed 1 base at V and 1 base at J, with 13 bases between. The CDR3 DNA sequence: TGTGCCAGCAGCTTAGTTGCAGGGAATAGCCAAGAGACCCAGTACTTC. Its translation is CASSLVAGNSQETQYF.

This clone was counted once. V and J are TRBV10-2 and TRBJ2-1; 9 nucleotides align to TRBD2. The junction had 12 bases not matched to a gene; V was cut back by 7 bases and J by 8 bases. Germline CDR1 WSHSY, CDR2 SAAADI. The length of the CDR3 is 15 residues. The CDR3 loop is CASTLTGLAGYEQFF. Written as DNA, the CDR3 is TGCGCCAGCACCCTTACGGGACTAGCAGGGTATGAGCAGTTCTTC.

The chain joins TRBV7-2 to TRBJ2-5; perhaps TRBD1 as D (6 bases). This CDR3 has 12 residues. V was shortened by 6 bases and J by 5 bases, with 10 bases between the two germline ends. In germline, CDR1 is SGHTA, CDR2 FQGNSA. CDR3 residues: CASRSGDETQYF. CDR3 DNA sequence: TGTGCCAGCAGGTCAGGGGATGAGACCCAGTACTTC. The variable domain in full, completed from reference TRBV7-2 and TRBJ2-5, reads GAGVSQSPSNKVTEKGKDVELRCDPISGHTALYWYRQSLGQGLEFLIYFQGNSAPDKSGLPSDRFSAERTGGSVSTLTIQRTQQEDSAVYLCASRSGDETQYFGPGTRLLVL.

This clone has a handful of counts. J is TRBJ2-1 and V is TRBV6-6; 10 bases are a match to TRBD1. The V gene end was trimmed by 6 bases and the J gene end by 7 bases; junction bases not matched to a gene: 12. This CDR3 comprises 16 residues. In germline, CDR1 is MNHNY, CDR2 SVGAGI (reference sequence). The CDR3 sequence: CASRTEAGQGRNEQFF. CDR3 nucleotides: TGTGCCAGCAGGACAGAGGCGGGACAGGGGCGAAATGAGCAGTTCTTC.

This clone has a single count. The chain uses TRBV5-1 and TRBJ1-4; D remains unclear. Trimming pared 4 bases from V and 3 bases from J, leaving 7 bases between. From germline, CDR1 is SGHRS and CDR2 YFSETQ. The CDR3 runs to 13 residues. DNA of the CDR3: TGCGCCAGCAGCCTTGCCGCTAATGAAAAACTGTTTTTT. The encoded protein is CASSLAANEKLFF.

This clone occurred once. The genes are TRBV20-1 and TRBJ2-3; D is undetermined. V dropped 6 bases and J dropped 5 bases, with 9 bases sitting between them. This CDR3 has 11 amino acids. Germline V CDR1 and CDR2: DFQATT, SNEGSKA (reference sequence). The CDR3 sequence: CSAEKGDTQYF. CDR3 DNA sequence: TGCAGTGCAGAAAAGGGAGATACGCAGTATTTT.

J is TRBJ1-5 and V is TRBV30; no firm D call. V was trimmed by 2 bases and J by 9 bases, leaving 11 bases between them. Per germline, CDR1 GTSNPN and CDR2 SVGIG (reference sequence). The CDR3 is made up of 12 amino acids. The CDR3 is CAWSSNEGPQHF. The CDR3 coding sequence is TGTGCCTGGAGTTCTAATGAGGGGCCCCAGCATTTT.

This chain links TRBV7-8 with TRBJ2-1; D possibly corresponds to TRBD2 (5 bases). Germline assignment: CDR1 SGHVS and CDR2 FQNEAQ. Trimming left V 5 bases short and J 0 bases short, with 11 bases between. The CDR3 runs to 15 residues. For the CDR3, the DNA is TGTGCCAGCAGCCTAGAGCGGAACTCCTACAATGAGCAGTTCTTC. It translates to CASSLERNSYNEQFF.

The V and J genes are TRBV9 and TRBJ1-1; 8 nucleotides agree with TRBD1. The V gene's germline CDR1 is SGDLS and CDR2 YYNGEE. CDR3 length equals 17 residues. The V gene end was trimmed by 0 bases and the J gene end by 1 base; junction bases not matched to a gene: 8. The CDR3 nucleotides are TGTGCCAGCAGCGTAGGACAGGGGTCGGTCCGGAACACTGAAGCTTTCTTT. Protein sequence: CASSVGQGSVRNTEAFF.

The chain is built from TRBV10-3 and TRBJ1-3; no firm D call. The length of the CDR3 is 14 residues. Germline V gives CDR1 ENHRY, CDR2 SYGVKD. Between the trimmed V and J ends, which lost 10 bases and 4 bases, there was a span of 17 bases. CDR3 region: CATRSGTPGNTIYF. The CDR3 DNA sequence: TGTGCCACCCGTTCGGGTACCCCAGGAAACACCATATATTTT.

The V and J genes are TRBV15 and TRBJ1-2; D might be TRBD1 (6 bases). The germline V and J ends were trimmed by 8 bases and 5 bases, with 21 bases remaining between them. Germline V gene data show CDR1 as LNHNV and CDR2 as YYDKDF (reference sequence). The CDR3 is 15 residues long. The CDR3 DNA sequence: TGTGCCACCGGCGCACCACAGGGATCTAGGTATGGCTACACCTTC. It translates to CATGAPQGSRYGYTF.

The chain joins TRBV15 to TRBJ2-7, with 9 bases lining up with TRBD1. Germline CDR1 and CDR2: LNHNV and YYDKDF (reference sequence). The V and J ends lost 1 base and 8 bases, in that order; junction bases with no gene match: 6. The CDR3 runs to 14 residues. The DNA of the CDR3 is TGTGCCACCAGCAGAGTTGGACAGGGGACGAAGCAGTACTTC. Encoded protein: CATSRVGQGTKQYF.

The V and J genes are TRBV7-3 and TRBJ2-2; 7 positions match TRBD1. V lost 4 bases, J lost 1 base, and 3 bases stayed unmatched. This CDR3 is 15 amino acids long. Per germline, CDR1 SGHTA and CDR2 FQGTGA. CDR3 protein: CASSSGTENTGELFF. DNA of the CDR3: TGTGCCAGCAGCTCAGGGACAGAGAACACCGGGGAGCTGTTTTTT.

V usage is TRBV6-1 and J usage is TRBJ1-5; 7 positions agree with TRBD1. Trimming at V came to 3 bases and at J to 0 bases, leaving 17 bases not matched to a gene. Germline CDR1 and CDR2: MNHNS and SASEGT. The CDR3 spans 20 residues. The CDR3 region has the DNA TGTGCCAGCAGTGATTTAAGTGTTCAGGGGGGCCCCTATAGCAATCAGCCCCAGCATTTT. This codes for CASSDLSVQGGPYSNQPQHF.

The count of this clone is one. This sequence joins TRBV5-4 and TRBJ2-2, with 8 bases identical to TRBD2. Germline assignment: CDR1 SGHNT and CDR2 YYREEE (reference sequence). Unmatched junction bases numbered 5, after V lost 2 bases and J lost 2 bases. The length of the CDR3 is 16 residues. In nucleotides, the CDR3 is TGTGCCAGCAGCTTCGTAGCGGGAAGTAACACCGGGGAGCTGTTTTTT. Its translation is CASSFVAGSNTGELFF.

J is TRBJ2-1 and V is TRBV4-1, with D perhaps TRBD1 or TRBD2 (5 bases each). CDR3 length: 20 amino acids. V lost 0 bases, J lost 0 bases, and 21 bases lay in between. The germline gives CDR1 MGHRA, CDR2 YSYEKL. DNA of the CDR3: TGCGCCAGCAGCCAAGATATTGTCTTGGGACCCAGGAGCTCCTACAATGAGCAGTTCTTC. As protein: CASSQDIVLGPRSSYNEQFF.

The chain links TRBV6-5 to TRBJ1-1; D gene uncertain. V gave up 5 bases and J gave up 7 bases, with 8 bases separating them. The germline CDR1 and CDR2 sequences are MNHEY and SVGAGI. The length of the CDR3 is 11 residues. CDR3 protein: CASSTRLEAFF. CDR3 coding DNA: TGTGCCAGCAGTACGCGACTTGAAGCTTTCTTT.

The CDR3 coding sequence is TGCGCCAGCAGCTTGCCGACGGGGAATGAGCAGTTCTTC. Amino acid sequence: CASSLPTGNEQFF. This chain connects TRBV5-1 to TRBJ2-1; TRBD2 might be the D (5 bases). Germline lookup yields CDR1 SGHRS and CDR2 YFSETQ. This CDR3 is 13 amino acids long. V was cut by 1 base and J by 7 bases, with 9 bases left in between.

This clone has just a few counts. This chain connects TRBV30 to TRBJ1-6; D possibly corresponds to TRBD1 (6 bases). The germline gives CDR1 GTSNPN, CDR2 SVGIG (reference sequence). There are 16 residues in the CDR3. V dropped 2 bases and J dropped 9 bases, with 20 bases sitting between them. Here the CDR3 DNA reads TGTGCCTGGAGTAAACCTGAGGGGGGGCCTAGTTCACCCCTCCACTTT. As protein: CAWSKPEGGPSSPLHF.

The DNA for the CDR3 is TGTGCCAGTAGTATGTTAGGGAGGGCTGAAGCTTTCTTT. Residues: CASSMLGRAEAFF. The V call is TRBV19, the J call TRBJ1-1; no clear D gene. Germline V gives CDR1 LNHDA, CDR2 SQIVND (reference sequence). The CDR3 runs to 13 residues. V lost 3 bases, J lost 6 bases, and 11 bases lay in between.

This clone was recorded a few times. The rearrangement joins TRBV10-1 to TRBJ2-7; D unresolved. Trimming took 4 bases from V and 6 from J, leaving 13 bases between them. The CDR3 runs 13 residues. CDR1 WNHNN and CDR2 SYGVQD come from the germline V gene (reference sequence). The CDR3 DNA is TGCGCCAGCAGTGTGTCAACGCAAAGCGAGCAGTACTTC. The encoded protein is CASSVSTQSEQYF.

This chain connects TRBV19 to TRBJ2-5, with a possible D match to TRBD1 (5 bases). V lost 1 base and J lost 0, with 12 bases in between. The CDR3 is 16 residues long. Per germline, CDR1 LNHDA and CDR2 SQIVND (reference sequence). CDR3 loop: CASSIVVTAYQETQYF. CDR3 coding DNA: TGTGCCAGTAGTATAGTCGTGACAGCGTACCAAGAGACCCAGTACTTC.

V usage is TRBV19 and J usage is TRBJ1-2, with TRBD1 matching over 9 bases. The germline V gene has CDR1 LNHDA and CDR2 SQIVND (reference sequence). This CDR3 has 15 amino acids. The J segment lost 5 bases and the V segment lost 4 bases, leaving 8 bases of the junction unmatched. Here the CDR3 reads CASSRGQGTMYGYTF. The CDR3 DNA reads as TGTGCCAGTAGTAGGGGACAGGGAACCATGTATGGCTACACCTTC.

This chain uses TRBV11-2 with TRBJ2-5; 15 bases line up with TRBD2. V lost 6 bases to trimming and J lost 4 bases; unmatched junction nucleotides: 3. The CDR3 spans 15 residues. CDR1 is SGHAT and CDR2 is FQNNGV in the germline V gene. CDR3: CASRGTSGRLETQYF. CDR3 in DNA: TGTGCCAGCAGGGGGACTAGCGGGAGGTTAGAGACCCAGTACTTC.

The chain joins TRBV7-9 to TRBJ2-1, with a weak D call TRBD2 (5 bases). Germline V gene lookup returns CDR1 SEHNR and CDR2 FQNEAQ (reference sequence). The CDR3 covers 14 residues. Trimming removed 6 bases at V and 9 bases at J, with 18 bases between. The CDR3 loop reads CASSSAGRGFEQFF. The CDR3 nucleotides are TGTGCCAGCAGTTCTGCGGGTCGGGGTTTTGAGCAGTTCTTC.